This T cell receptor beta chain was recorded in a study of cytomegalovirus exposure and HLA in healthy donors. Study conclusions and caveats: Some V segments, including TRBV6-2 and TRBV6-3, were excluded as indistinguishable. A later analysis linked a missense DCLRE1C variant to TCR beta V- and J-gene trimming.

About this clone itself: Its antigen is not identified. The same CDR3 also results from other DNA sequences found in this sample.

The germline CDR1 and CDR2 sequences are SGHTA and FQGTGA. V was pared by 5 bases and J by 1 base, with 8 bases between. The CDR3 has 13 residues. A multiplex PCR was run with 60 Vbeta primers and 13 Jbeta primers. This table comes from immunoSEQ multiplex PCR, and its TCRdb copy is limited to in-frame clones, with some not included. The sample has under 200,000 clones; approximately 80% are singletons. The sequence derives from a woman between 50 and 59 years old in good health and CMV-seropositive. The V gene is TRBV7-3, the J gene TRBJ1-1; no clear D gene. Sequenced: PBMCs. This CDR3 is CASSLEENTEAFF. The DNA of the CDR3 is TGTGCCAGCAGCCTGGAGGAGAACACTGAAGCTTTCTTT.